One and the same sample provided the 16 T cell receptor beta chains below, sequenced in a study of multiple sclerosis patients with progressive multifocal leukoencephalopathy. The protocol was immunoSEQ multiplex PCR, while the TCRdb copy is restricted to in-frame clones and leaves out a portion. This sample has 25,000 to 35,000 clones, with approximately 90% found just once. Time point reported: before natalizumab initiation. The sequenced material came from PBMCs. These receptors came from a human donor with multiple sclerosis.

The J gene is TRBJ1-1, the V gene TRBV29-1, with a possible D match to TRBD1 (5 bases). This CDR3 contains 13 residues. Germline lookup yields CDR1 SQVTM and CDR2 ANQGSEA. V lost 1 base and J lost 5, with 11 bases in between. The CDR3: CSVEASEGTEAFF. The CDR3 coding sequence is TGCAGCGTTGAAGCGTCGGAGGGGACTGAAGCTTTCTTT.

This chain connects TRBV4-3 to TRBJ1-5, with D unresolved. CDR3 length: 15 residues. The germline V gene has CDR1 LGHNA and CDR2 YSLEER. The ends were cut back, 0 bases at V and 6 bases at J, with 12 bases in the middle. CDR3 protein: CASSQDQSRAQPQHF. The CDR3 DNA is TGCGCCAGCAGCCAAGATCAGAGCCGCGCTCAGCCCCAGCATTTT.

The chain carries TRBV29-1 and TRBJ1-2; D is possibly TRBD1 (6 bases). Between the trimmed V and J ends, which lost 6 bases and 4 bases, there was a span of 15 bases. Germline V gene data show CDR1 as SQVTM and CDR2 as ANQGSEA. The CDR3 is 13 residues long. CDR3 loop: CSVVTTGTYGYTF. CDR3 DNA: TGCAGCGTCGTCACAACAGGGACCTATGGCTACACCTTC.

This clone was counted a single time. The sample has other DNA sequences that encode this CDR3 too. This chain links TRBV27 with TRBJ2-5; D is unresolved. Germline values: CDR1 MNHEY, CDR2 SMNVEV (reference sequence). This CDR3 comprises 14 residues. The V end was cut by 5 bases, the J end by 2 bases, with 12 bases between. The CDR3 DNA sequence: TGTGCCAGCAGTCCCTATCAGAATCAAGAGACCCAGTACTTC. Protein product: CASSPYQNQETQYF.

The chain couples TRBV29-1 to TRBJ1-5; the D is unclear. The germline gives CDR1 SQVTM, CDR2 ANQGSEA. The CDR3 has 12 amino acids. Trimming stripped 5 bases from V and 0 bases from J, with 5 bases between. Here the CDR3 reads CSVQFSNQPQHF. In DNA form, the CDR3 reads TGCAGCGTTCAGTTTAGCAATCAGCCCCAGCATTTT.

The CDR3 sequence is CASSDLAGAGNIQYF. CDR3 DNA sequence: TGCGCCAGCAGTGACTTAGCGGGGGCTGGAAACATTCAGTACTTC. The chain recombines TRBV10-1 with TRBJ2-4; 9 bases are a match to TRBD2. V lost 3 bases to trimming and J lost 6 bases; unmatched junction nucleotides: 6. The germline V gene has CDR1 WNHNN and CDR2 SYGVQD (reference sequence). The CDR3 extends over 15 amino acids.

The chain is built from TRBV11-3 and TRBJ2-1; 9 bases agree with TRBD1. After removal of 1 base from V and 6 bases from J, the junction contained 7 bases not matched to a gene. The CDR3 extends over 16 amino acids. CDR1 and CDR2 from the germline V gene are SGHNT and YENEEA. CDR3 DNA: TGTGCCAGCAGCTTAGGCGGGACAGGGATGGGCAATGAGCAGTTCTTC. Amino acid sequence: CASSLGGTGMGNEQFF.

The rearrangement links TRBV30 to TRBJ1-6, with a possible D match to TRBD1 (5 bases). Germline CDR1 GTSNPN, CDR2 SVGIG (reference sequence). V was clipped by 2 bases and J by 7 bases, with 15 bases between them. The CDR3 contains 15 residues. The CDR3 coding sequence is TGTGCCTGGAGTTCCCGCCAGGGCCTCAATTCACCCCTCCACTTT. Translation gives CAWSSRQGLNSPLHF.

As DNA, the CDR3 is TGTGCCAGCAGCTTGGACCTTACTAGCGGTGATACGCAGTATTTT. Residues: CASSLDLTSGDTQYF. V and J are TRBV5-6 and TRBJ2-3, with TRBD2 matching over 8 bases. The germline V gene has CDR1 SGHDT and CDR2 YYEEEE. Germline trimming cut 0 bases from V and 6 bases from J; bases unmatched to any gene: 6. The CDR3 runs to 15 residues.

The J gene is TRBJ2-7, the V gene TRBV27; 8 bases are a match to TRBD1. Germline-derived CDR1 and CDR2 are MNHEY and SMNVEV (reference sequence). With 5 bases clipped from V and 7 bases from J, the junction kept 13 bases outside the gene matches. The CDR3 runs to 15 residues. DNA of the CDR3: TGTGCCAGCAGTGGGGACAGGCTGGGCCGAGGGGAGCAGTACTTC. This sequence encodes CASSGDRLGRGEQYF.

This sequence joins TRBV10-3 and TRBJ2-5; no firm D call. The CDR3 contains 14 residues. Germline loops: CDR1 ENHRY, CDR2 SYGVKD. V lost 1 base and J lost 11, with 17 bases in between. CDR3 DNA sequence: TGTGCCATCAGTGAGTGGACCTCCAGCTTGAAGCAGTACTTC. It is translated as CAISEWTSSLKQYF.

This chain uses TRBV4-3 with TRBJ1-4; D unclear. The CDR3 sequence is 15 residues long. Germline CDR1 is LGHNA and CDR2 is YSLEER. Trimming cost V 3 bases and J 1 base, with 9 bases left between them. The CDR3 DNA reads TGCGCCAGCAGCCAGGTCGAGGGAACTAATGAAAAACTGTTTTTT. This translates into CASSQVEGTNEKLFF.

V usage is TRBV28 and J usage is TRBJ2-3, with D perhaps matching TRBD2 (6 bases). The germline gives CDR1 MDHEN, CDR2 SYDVKM. The CDR3 consists of 15 residues. Trimming removed 3 bases from V and 2 bases from J, with 12 bases in between. DNA of the CDR3: TGTGCCAGCAGTTTTTCCCGGGGGTACACAGATACGCAGTATTTT. Translated: CASSFSRGYTDTQYF. The full variable domain, its missing parts supplied by reference TRBV28 and TRBJ2-3, is DVKVTQSSRYLVKRTGEKVFLECVQDMDHENMFWYRQDPGLGLRLIYFSYDVKMKEKGDIPEGYSVSREKKERFSLILESASTNQTSMYLCASSFSRGYTDTQYFGPGTRLTVL.

The chain joins TRBV30 to TRBJ2-1; D perhaps matches TRBD1 (6 bases). This CDR3 region has 15 residues. Germline V gives CDR1 GTSNPN, CDR2 SVGIG (reference sequence). Between the trimmed V and J ends, which lost 5 bases and 0 bases, there was a span of 14 bases. The CDR3 protein is CAWDTGPSSYNEQFF. The CDR3 bases are TGTGCCTGGGATACAGGGCCCAGCTCCTACAATGAGCAGTTCTTC.

The V and J genes are TRBV30 and TRBJ1-2, with D tentatively TRBD1 (6 bases). The V end lost 0 bases, the J end lost 6 bases, and 11 bases lay between the germline ends. The CDR3 runs to 13 residues. Germline assignment: CDR1 GTSNPN and CDR2 SVGIG (reference sequence). This CDR3 is CAWSVGGADGYTF. The CDR3 DNA is TGTGCCTGGAGTGTCGGGGGCGCAGATGGCTACACCTTC. The entire variable domain, with the rest obtained from reference TRBV30 and TRBJ1-2, is as follows: SQTIHQWPATLVQPVGSPLSLECTVEGTSNPNLYWYRQAAGRGLQLLFYSVGIGQISSEVPQNLSASRPQDRQFILSSKKLLLSDSGFYLCAWSVGGADGYTFGSGTRLTVV.

V and J are TRBV7-2 and TRBJ2-7; no firm D call. Germline V gene sequence: CDR1 SGHTA, CDR2 FQGNSA. The CDR3 has 13 amino acids. V lost 5 bases, J lost 1 base, and 9 bases lay in between. This CDR3 is CASSKRRSYEQYF. CDR3 bases: TGTGCCAGCAGCAAACGCAGGTCCTACGAGCAGTACTTC.